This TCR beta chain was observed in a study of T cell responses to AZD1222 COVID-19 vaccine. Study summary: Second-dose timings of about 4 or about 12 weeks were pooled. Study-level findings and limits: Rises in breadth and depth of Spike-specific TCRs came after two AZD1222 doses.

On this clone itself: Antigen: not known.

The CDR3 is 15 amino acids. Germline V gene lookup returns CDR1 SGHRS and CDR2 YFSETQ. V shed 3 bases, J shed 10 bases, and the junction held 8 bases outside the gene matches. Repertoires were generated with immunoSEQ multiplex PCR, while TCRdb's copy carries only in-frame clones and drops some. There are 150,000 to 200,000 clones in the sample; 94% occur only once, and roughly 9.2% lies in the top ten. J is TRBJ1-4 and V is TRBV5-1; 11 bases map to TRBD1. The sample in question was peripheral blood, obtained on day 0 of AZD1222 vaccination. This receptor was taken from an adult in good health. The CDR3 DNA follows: TGCGCCAGCAGCTCCGGACAGGGGGCGGAGAGAAAACTGTTTTTT. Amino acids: CASSSGQGAERKLFF.